The TCR beta chain described here comes from a study of blood T cell repertoires in COVID-19. Study-wide context: The United States, Italy and Spain supplied acute and convalescent COVID-19 samples. PBMCs, B-cell-depleted T cells, or T cells were the source of the cDNA or gDNA that made up the material.

Per the study methods: Amplifying reference gene primers gave estimates of nucleated cell counts. The assay was immunoSEQ multiplex PCR, and TCRdb's table has in-frame clones only and misses some. That table furnishes V, J and clone size, whereas the DNA furnished D and trimming. The table includes 200,000 to 250,000 clones, 80% to 90% detected once. Cohorts were determined from participant-reported clinical history. The sequenced material came from PBMCs or T cells enriched from blood (not recorded which). The clonotype originates from a woman between 18 and 30 years old in a cohort exposed to, infected with or recovered from COVID-19 (not recorded which).

Here the CDR3 DNA reads TGTGCCAGCAGCCAAGATTCGAACAGGGGGAACACTGAAGCTTTCTTT. It is translated as CASSQDSNRGNTEAFF. The V gene is TRBV4-2, the J gene TRBJ1-1, with 7 bases aligning to TRBD1. The V segment lost 0 bases and the J segment 1 base; nucleotides outside the gene matches: 5. Germline CDR1 reads LGHNA; CDR2 reads YNFKEQ. This CDR3 comprises 16 residues.